The next 27 T cell receptor beta chains were all read from a single sample in a study of shared clonotypes between healthy human individuals. The table came from immunoSEQ multiplex PCR; TCRdb's copy has only in-frame clones and leaves some out. The top ten clones hold over 1% of a sample with some 1,400,000 clones, more than 95% of them seen once. The source material was naive CD4+ T cells sorted from blood. The sample's subset: CD45RA+ positively selected. The receptor set was obtained from a young man in good health.

The gene calls are TRBV5-4 and TRBJ1-5; D remains unclear. CDR1 is SGHNT, CDR2 YYREEE, per germline (reference sequence). The V end lost 0 bases, the J end lost 2 bases, and 9 bases lay between the germline ends. The CDR3 loop spans 15 amino acids. The chain's CDR3 is CASSLGTDGNQPQHF. The CDR3, as DNA: TGTGCCAGCAGCTTGGGGACGGATGGCAATCAGCCCCAGCATTTT. Based on the CDR3 plus reference TRBV5-4 and TRBJ1-5, the full variable domain is ETGVTQSPTHLIKTRGQQVTLRCSSQSGHNTVSWYQQALGQGPQFIFQYYREEENGRGNFPPRFSGLQFPNYSSELNVNALELDDSALYLCASSLGTDGNQPQHFGDGTRLSIL.

This clone has just one count. This chain joins TRBV15 and TRBJ2-7; D ambiguous. The ends were cut back, 0 bases at V and 3 bases at J, with 12 bases in the middle. This CDR3 has 15 residues. CDR1 and CDR2 (germline): LNHNV, YYDKDF (reference sequence). The CDR3 here is CATSREGSSNYEQYF. Written as DNA, the CDR3 is TGTGCCACCAGCAGAGAGGGCAGTTCCAACTACGAGCAGTACTTC.

The rearrangement links TRBV28 to TRBJ1-5; D is unresolved. Trimming cost V 5 bases and J 9 bases, with 17 bases left between them. The CDR3 consists of 14 residues. In germline, CDR1 is MDHEN, CDR2 SYDVKM. The CDR3: CASSESGLIRPQHF. CDR3 nucleotides: TGTGCCAGCAGTGAATCGGGCCTTATTCGGCCCCAGCATTTT.

A remark on this clone: Distinct nucleotide sequences in the sample also encode this CDR3. The chain carries TRBV5-1 and TRBJ1-1, with 9 bases aligning to TRBD1. CDR1 is SGHRS and CDR2 is YFSETQ in the germline V gene. The CDR3 spans 15 residues. V was clipped by 0 bases and J by 1 base; unmatched bases: 1. The CDR3 nucleotides read TGCGCCAGCAGCTTGGGACAGGGGGAGAACACTGAAGCTTTCTTT. Its translation is CASSLGQGENTEAFF.

Details on this clone: One end of the junction fails to match germline, which may point to a read error. V gene TRBV5-8 combines with J gene TRBJ2-7, with D possibly called TRBD1 or TRBD2 (5 bases each). Germline values: CDR1 SGHTS, CDR2 YDEGEE. CDR3 length: 12 amino acids. The CDR3 region is CASSWGTVQNGF. CDR3 nucleotides: TGTGCCAGCAGCTGGGGGACGGTGCAAAATGGGTTC.

CDR3 sequence reads: CASSATGESTEAFF. The CDR3 DNA reads TGTGCCAGCAGCGCAACAGGGGAGAGCACTGAAGCTTTCTTT. The genes are TRBV21-1 and TRBJ1-1; the table names TRBD1, a call not compared with the DNA. TRBV21-1 is given as a pseudogene. The CDR3 is made up of 14 amino acids.

V usage is TRBV7-8 and J usage is TRBJ2-1; D possibly uses TRBD1 or TRBD2 (6 bases each). The CDR3 runs 13 residues. V shed 2 bases and J shed 7 bases, with 9 bases lying between them. Per the germline V gene, CDR1 is SGHVS and CDR2 is FQNEAQ. In DNA form, the CDR3 reads TGTGCCAGCAGCTTAAGGGGGGTAAATGAGCAGTTCTTC. Translating gives CASSLRGVNEQFF.

As concerns this clone: Other nucleotide sequences from this sample produce the same CDR3. The genes are TRBV5-4 and TRBJ2-1; D not resolved. The ends were cut back, 0 bases at V and 0 bases at J, with 7 bases in the middle. This CDR3 comprises 15 residues. CDR1 is SGHNT, CDR2 YYREEE, per germline (reference sequence). Written as DNA, the CDR3 is TGTGCCAGCAGCTTGGGACGCAGCTCCTACAATGAGCAGTTCTTC. This encodes CASSLGRSSYNEQFF.

The rearrangement links TRBV29-1 to TRBJ1-1; the D is unclear. Trimming shortened V by 4 bases and J by 0 bases, and 9 bases separated the two germline ends. Germline lookup yields CDR1 SQVTM and CDR2 ANQGSEA. This CDR3 has 13 residues. CDR3 loop: CSVAKLLNTEAFF. DNA for the CDR3: TGCAGCGTTGCAAAGCTTCTGAACACTGAAGCTTTCTTT.

The genes are TRBV5-5 and TRBJ1-3, with TRBD1 as a possible D gene (5 bases). Per germline, CDR1 SGHKS and CDR2 YYEKEE (reference sequence). V lost 4 bases and J lost 0, with 17 bases in between. CDR3 length: 17 amino acids. CDR3 sequence reads: CASSPLEGPHSGNTIYF. In DNA form, the CDR3 reads TGTGCCAGCAGCCCCCTGGAGGGGCCACACTCTGGAAACACCATATATTTT.

The gene calls are TRBV18 and TRBJ2-2; possible D gene TRBD1, 6 bases. The germline gives CDR1 KGHSH, CDR2 LQKENI. The CDR3 is 16 residues long. V was trimmed by 6 bases and J by 6 bases, leaving 20 bases between them. CDR3 sequence (DNA): TGTGCCAGCTCCCAGCCCGGCAGGGGCCCCTCCGGGGAGCTGTTTTTT. Translation gives CASSQPGRGPSGELFF.

The chain uses TRBV6-1 and TRBJ1-1; D unclear. The V gene's germline CDR1 is MNHNS and CDR2 SASEGT. V was shortened by 5 bases and J by 1 base, with 5 bases between the two germline ends. The CDR3 covers 12 residues. CDR3 amino acids: CASSLQNTEAFF. CDR3 bases: TGTGCCAGCAGTTTACAGAACACTGAAGCTTTCTTT.

The V call is TRBV11-2, the J call TRBJ1-2; TRBD1 might be the D (6 bases). Trimming stripped 0 bases from V and 8 bases from J, with 16 bases between. The V gene's germline CDR1 is SGHAT and CDR2 FQNNGV. This CDR3 spans 15 amino acids. The CDR3 region is CASSLDGATGLGYTF. For the CDR3, the DNA is TGTGCCAGCAGCTTAGATGGAGCCACAGGGTTGGGCTACACCTTC.

The chain uses TRBV28 and TRBJ1-2; 10 nucleotides match TRBD1. V was pared by 6 bases and J by 8 bases, with 12 bases of the junction left unmatched. This CDR3 is 15 amino acids long. The V gene's germline CDR1 is MDHEN and CDR2 SYDVKM. For the CDR3, the DNA is TGTGCCAGCAGCCTGACAGGGGGCCAACTGAGGGGCTACACCTTC. Protein sequence: CASSLTGGQLRGYTF.

This clone was counted between two and nine times. Other DNA sequences of this sample code for an identical CDR3. The chain links TRBV7-2 to TRBJ2-2; D is uncertain. The germline V gene has CDR1 SGHTA and CDR2 FQGNSA. V was shortened by 1 base and J by 4 bases, with 4 bases between the two germline ends. This CDR3 has 13 amino acids. In nucleotides, the CDR3 is TGTGCCAGCAGCTTAGATGGCACCGGGGAGCTGTTTTTT. Residues: CASSLDGTGELFF.

J is TRBJ1-4 and V is TRBV5-4; D not resolved. Per the germline V gene, CDR1 is SGHNT and CDR2 is YYREEE (reference sequence). CDR3 length equals 13 residues. Trimming left V 4 bases short and J 8 bases short, with 12 bases between. This CDR3 is CASSVLPGEKLFF. CDR3 DNA: TGTGCCAGCAGCGTGCTCCCGGGAGAAAAACTGTTTTTT. The full variable domain, with the rest looked up from reference TRBV5-4 and TRBJ1-4, is ETGVTQSPTHLIKTRGQQVTLRCSSQSGHNTVSWYQQALGQGPQFIFQYYREEENGRGNFPPRFSGLQFPNYSSELNVNALELDDSALYLCASSVLPGEKLFFGSGTQLSVL.

The chain recombines TRBV27 with TRBJ2-2; D is possibly TRBD1 (6 bases). The CDR3 is 14 residues long. CDR1 and CDR2 from the germline V gene are MNHEY and SMNVEV (reference sequence). Deletions cut 3 bases from V and 6 bases from J, with 11 bases between. CDR3 DNA sequence: TGTGCCAGCAGTTTTATTCAGGGGTCCGGGGAGCTGTTTTTT. Its protein is CASSFIQGSGELFF.

The rearrangement joins TRBV4-1 to TRBJ1-2, with TRBD1 identical over 7 bases. CDR1 MGHRA and CDR2 YSYEKL come from the germline V gene. J lost 8 bases, V lost 3 bases, and 12 bases had no gene match. The CDR3 extends over 15 amino acids. CDR3 in DNA: TGCGCCAGCAGCCACCTATCGCACAGGGGAGGAGGCTACACCTTC. The encoded protein is CASSHLSHRGGGYTF.

This clone was detected ten times or more. The chain couples TRBV10-1 to TRBJ2-5, with 11 positions matching TRBD2. The J segment lost 4 bases and the V segment lost 4 bases, leaving 5 bases of the junction unmatched. The CDR3 totals 15 residues. The V gene's germline CDR1 is WNHNN and CDR2 SYGVQD (reference sequence). The CDR3 loop reads CASSATSGSRETQYF. The CDR3 DNA reads as TGCGCCAGCAGTGCTACTAGCGGGAGTCGAGAGACCCAGTACTTC.

The chain carries TRBV5-1 and TRBJ2-3; possible D gene TRBD2, 6 bases. Trimming took off 0 bases at V and 1 base at J, with 9 bases between the two ends. The CDR3 is 15 amino acids. Per the germline V gene, CDR1 is SGHRS and CDR2 is YFSETQ. CDR3: CASSLESSGTDTQYF. In DNA, the CDR3 is TGCGCCAGCAGCTTGGAGTCTAGCGGCACAGATACGCAGTATTTT.

The chain joins TRBV5-8 to TRBJ2-7, with D perhaps TRBD1 (5 bases). Germline V gene data show CDR1 as SGHTS and CDR2 as YDEGEE. Trimming cost V 6 bases and J 4 bases, with 8 bases left between them. The CDR3 runs to 11 residues. This CDR3 reads CASNPGYEQYF. In nucleotides, the CDR3 is TGTGCCAGCAATCCAGGGTACGAGCAGTACTTC. The full variable domain, with the rest looked up from reference TRBV5-8 and TRBJ2-7, is EAGVTQSPTHLIKTRGQQATLRCSPISGHTSVYWYQQALGLGLQFLLWYDEGEERNRGNFPPRFSGRQFPNYSSELNVNALELEDSALYLCASNPGYEQYFGPGTRLTVT.

The chain uses TRBV4-3 and TRBJ2-5, with D hard to call. The germline V gene has CDR1 LGHNA and CDR2 YSLEER. V gave up 1 base and J gave up 0 bases, with 15 bases separating them. The CDR3 is 17 residues long. In DNA, the CDR3 is TGCGCCAGCAGCCAAGGACTTTGGACGAACGACCAAGAGACCCAGTACTTC. Its protein product is CASSQGLWTNDQETQYF.

The chain carries TRBV18 and TRBJ2-1, with 10 bases aligning to TRBD2. This CDR3 has 17 residues. CDR1 is KGHSH, CDR2 LQKENI, per germline. With 0 bases clipped from V and 5 bases from J, the junction kept 7 bases outside the gene matches. CDR3 DNA: TGTGCCAGCTCACCACCTTCGTCCCTAGCGGGGGACAATGAGCAGTTCTTC. Translated: CASSPPSSLAGDNEQFF. Complete variable domain (other parts from reference TRBV18 and TRBJ2-1): NAGVMQNPRHLVRRRGQEARLRCSPMKGHSHVYWYRQLPEEGLKFMVYLQKENIIDESGMPKERFSAEFPKEGPSILRIQQVVRGDSAAYFCASSPPSSLAGDNEQFFGPGTRLTVL.

The V gene is TRBV6-1, the J gene TRBJ2-1; D may be TRBD2 (6 bases). Germline V gene lookup returns CDR1 MNHNS and CDR2 SASEGT. Trimming removed 5 bases from V and 4 bases from J, with 12 bases in between. CDR3 length: 14 amino acids. The DNA for the CDR3 is TGTGCCAGCAGTACGTTAGCGGCGTACAATGAGCAGTTCTTC. Translation: CASSTLAAYNEQFF.

The chain uses TRBV2 and TRBJ1-1; D uncertain. Germline loops: CDR1 SNHLY, CDR2 FYNNEI. V was pared by 2 bases and J by 1 base, with 11 bases between. This CDR3 is built from 15 residues. CDR3 sequence: CASSEQAPKNTEAFF. The CDR3 coding sequence is TGTGCCAGCAGTGAACAGGCCCCTAAGAACACTGAAGCTTTCTTT.

The chain is built from TRBV30 and TRBJ2-2; D gene ambiguous. Germline-derived CDR1 and CDR2 are GTSNPN and SVGIG (reference sequence). V was trimmed by 0 bases and J by 7 bases, leaving 15 bases between them. The CDR3 has 15 amino acids. CDR3 bases: TGTGCCTGGAGTGTACTGAGAACCCCCGTCGGGGAGCTGTTTTTT. Protein: CAWSVLRTPVGELFF.

CDR3 nucleotide sequence: TGTGCCAGCAGCGTATTTTCGGGGCGGAACACTGAAGCTTTCTTT. Translation: CASSVFSGRNTEAFF. The V call is TRBV7-9, the J call TRBJ1-1, with D possibly being TRBD1 (5 bases). Germline loops: CDR1 SEHNR, CDR2 FQNEAQ (reference sequence). Trimming removed 5 bases at V and 1 base at J, with 14 bases between. The CDR3 runs 15 residues.